The 27 T cell receptor beta chains below all came from one sample that was sequenced in a study of identical twins. MiXCR was run by TCRdb on the 5' RACE reads, yielding one entry per CDR3 protein. This table has around 490,000 distinct CDR3 sequences, around 15% appearing once. This same sample was also taken into another study, of yellow fever vaccine responses in identical twins.

Material: CD4+ T cells sorted from blood. The receptors here all came from a woman under 30 in good health.

This clonotype showed up just a few times. The V call is TRBV12-3 or TRBV12-4, the J call TRBJ2-7; D is possibly TRBD1 (6 bases). Trimming left V 6 bases short and J 4 bases short, with 13 bases between. The CDR3 has 13 amino acids. CDR3 protein: CASRPKQGYEQYF. The CDR3 region has the DNA TGTGCCAGCAGACCCAAGCAGGGGTACGAGCAGTACTTC.

This clonotype showed up just a few times. CDR3 nucleotides: TGCAGTGCTTGTACCCGGGACAGGGGTAGCACAGATACGCAGTATTTT. Protein: CSACTRDRGSTDTQYF. The chain couples TRBV20-1 to TRBJ2-3; 10 bases are a match to TRBD1. The V gene end was trimmed by 5 bases and the J gene end by 0 bases; junction bases not matched to a gene: 8. In germline, CDR1 is DFQATT, CDR2 SNEGSKA (reference sequence). The CDR3 contains 16 residues.

The V gene is TRBV7-9, the J gene TRBJ2-5, with D possibly matching TRBD1 (6 bases). V lost 4 bases and J 5 bases, leaving 20 bases between the germline ends. CDR3 size: 16 residues. CDR1 is SEHNR and CDR2 is FQNEAQ in the germline V gene (reference sequence). As DNA, the CDR3 is TGTGCCAGCAGCTCCTACCCGTGGGACACAGGCGAGACCCAGTACTTC. This gives the protein CASSSYPWDTGETQYF.

This chain connects TRBV12-3 or TRBV12-4 to TRBJ2-2, with D perhaps TRBD2 (5 bases). Trimming shortened V by 6 bases and J by 4 bases, and 24 bases separated the two germline ends. This CDR3 region has 18 residues. In nucleotides, the CDR3 is TGTGCCAGCAGCCCGGACCGGTGGCTAGCTGCGAGCACCGGGGAGCTGTTTTTT. This gives the protein CASSPDRWLAASTGELFF.

The gene calls are TRBV7-7 and TRBJ1-1; maybe TRBD1 (6 bases). The CDR3 contains 14 residues. Per germline, CDR1 SSHAT and CDR2 FNYEAQ (reference sequence). V lost 5 bases, J lost 6 bases, and 16 bases lay in between. The DNA of the CDR3 is TGTGCCAGCAGCCCCCGACCCTGGGGGCCTGAAGCTTTCTTT. Its translation: CASSPRPWGPEAFF.

J is TRBJ2-3 and V is TRBV10-3, with D perhaps matching TRBD1 (5 bases). The CDR3 runs to 14 residues. The V gene lost 7 bases and the J gene lost 0 bases, with 11 bases spanning the gap. Germline V gives CDR1 ENHRY, CDR2 SYGVKD. CDR3: CAINTGASTDTQYF. The CDR3 DNA reads as TGTGCCATCAACACAGGTGCTAGCACAGATACGCAGTATTTT.

This clonotype was detected a few times. The V call is TRBV2, the J call TRBJ2-7; weak D call: TRBD1 (5 bases). The CDR3 totals 12 residues. The germline gives CDR1 SNHLY, CDR2 FYNNEI. Trimming pared 0 bases from V and 7 bases from J, leaving 7 bases between. The CDR3 DNA reads TGTGCCAGCAGTGAAGCGGGGCTAGAGCAGTACTTC. Translating it yields CASSEAGLEQYF. The whole variable domain, remainder taken from reference TRBV2 and TRBJ2-7, is EPEVTQTPSHQVTQMGQEVILRCVPISNHLYFYWYRQILGQKVEFLVSFYNNEISEKSEIFDDQFSVERPDGSNFTLKIRSTKLEDSAMYFCASSEAGLEQYFGPGTRLTVT.

Remarks on this clonotype: A much larger clone differs by one base, so this may be a read error. This chain connects TRBV12-3 or TRBV12-4 to TRBJ2-2; possibly TRBD2 for D (6 bases). The CDR3 has 20 amino acids. CDR3 in amino acids: CAGRQTRNLATDLVTGELFF. The CDR3 DNA reads as TGTGCCGGCAGGCAAACTCGTAATCTAGCGACCGACCTGGTAACCGGGGAGCTGTTTTTT.

The J gene is TRBJ1-2, the V gene TRBV6-1; D gene unclear. The germline V and J ends were trimmed by 2 bases and 10 bases, with 14 bases remaining between them. The germline V gene has CDR1 MNHNS and CDR2 SASEGT. The CDR3 has 13 amino acids. CDR3: CASSERVLGDYTF. CDR3 sequence (DNA): TGTGCCAGCAGTGAACGGGTCCTTGGCGACTACACCTTC.

The chain is built from TRBV20-1 and TRBJ1-5, with 8 positions matching TRBD1. The CDR3 loop spans 12 amino acids. Germline CDR1 and CDR2: DFQATT and SNEGSKA (reference sequence). Losses at the gene ends were 6 bases for V and 11 bases for J; bases not matched to a gene: 9. CDR3 protein: CSADRGIPTQHF. The CDR3 DNA reads TGCAGTGCAGACAGGGGAATCCCAACCCAGCATTTT.

The gene calls are TRBV20-1 and TRBJ2-1; D is perhaps TRBD2 (6 bases). This CDR3 is built from 11 residues. Germline-derived CDR1 and CDR2 are DFQATT and SNEGSKA (reference sequence). The V end was cut by 3 bases, the J end by 12 bases, with 12 bases between. CDR3 coding DNA: TGCAGTGCTAGCCTATGGGGGGTGCAGTTCTTC. Translation: CSASLWGVQFF.

The CDR3 DNA reads TGCAGTGGGGTACCCGGGACAGGGTTTTCACCCCTCCACTTT. Its protein product is CSGVPGTGFSPLHF. The chain combines TRBV20-1 with TRBJ1-6, with TRBD1 matching over 9 bases. Per the germline V gene, CDR1 is DFQATT and CDR2 is SNEGSKA (reference sequence). The CDR3 is 14 amino acids. Trimming cost V 7 bases and J 9 bases; bases outside gene matches: 10.

This clonotype was detected a few times. The rearrangement uses TRBV7-3 and TRBJ2-2; the match to TRBD2 covers 7 bases. Per the germline V gene, CDR1 is SGHTA and CDR2 is FQGTGA. This CDR3 has 13 amino acids. The junction had 3 bases not matched to a gene; V was cut back by 11 bases and J by 0 bases. The CDR3 DNA is TGTGCCTCCGGGGGGACGAACACCGGGGAGCTGTTTTTT. Encoded protein: CASGGTNTGELFF.

This clonotype was seen more than once but under ten times. The rearrangement uses TRBV6-5 and TRBJ2-1, with TRBD2 matching 10 bases. Trimming removed 0 bases from V and 7 bases from J; junction bases left unmatched: 9. Germline values: CDR1 MNHEY, CDR2 SVGAGI. The CDR3 runs to 17 residues. The CDR3 protein is CASSYSASGRRGNEQFF. The CDR3 DNA reads as TGTGCCAGCAGTTACTCTGCTAGCGGGAGACGAGGGAATGAGCAGTTCTTC.

This clonotype was detected many times. This chain uses TRBV2 with TRBJ1-2; 8 bases align to TRBD1. Germline lookup yields CDR1 SNHLY and CDR2 FYNNEI. The CDR3 has 12 amino acids. J was trimmed by 7 bases and V by 2 bases; bases with no gene match: 0. This chain's CDR3 is CASSETGGGYTF. The CDR3 coding sequence is TGTGCCAGCAGTGAAACAGGGGGTGGCTACACCTTC.

The chain is built from TRBV6-4 and TRBJ1-1; D perhaps matches TRBD1 (5 bases). This CDR3 contains 14 residues. Germline V lookup: CDR1 MRHNA, CDR2 SNTAGT. Trimming left V 3 bases short and J 4 bases short, with 12 bases between. CDR3 DNA sequence: TGTGCCAGCAGTGAACGACAGAAGGCCACTGAAGCTTTCTTT. It is translated as CASSERQKATEAFF.

This clonotype occurred many times. CDR3: CSGFLGTLGEQFF. CDR3 nucleotides: TGCAGCGGTTTCTTGGGGACATTGGGTGAGCAGTTCTTC. The chain carries TRBV29-1 and TRBJ2-1; weak D call: TRBD1 (6 bases). The CDR3 is 13 amino acids. With 7 bases removed from V and 9 bases from J, the gap between germline ends came to 19 bases. Germline CDR1 is SQVTM and CDR2 is ANQGSEA.

This clonotype was counted a few times. The V and J genes are TRBV3-1 and TRBJ1-6; unclear D gene. Trimming removed 1 base from V and 8 bases from J, with 6 bases in between. The CDR3 spans 13 residues. Germline CDR1 is LGHDT and CDR2 is YNNKEL (reference sequence). The CDR3 DNA is TGTGCCAGCAGCCAAGTTCCGGATTCACCCCTCCACTTT. It specifies CASSQVPDSPLHF.

The rearrangement joins TRBV5-5 to TRBJ2-1; 8 bases line up with TRBD2. The CDR3 spans 17 residues. Germline loops: CDR1 SGHKS, CDR2 YYEKEE (reference sequence). Trimming took 0 bases from V and 3 from J; bases not matched to a gene: 8. Here the CDR3 reads CASSLEGVAGGYNEQFF. The CDR3 DNA reads TGTGCCAGCAGCTTGGAGGGAGTTGCGGGGGGCTACAATGAGCAGTTCTTC.

The V gene is TRBV9, the J gene TRBJ2-1, with TRBD2 matching 9 bases. This CDR3 spans 16 amino acids. Germline V gene lookup returns CDR1 SGDLS and CDR2 YYNGEE. V was pared by 1 base and J by 1 base, with 3 bases of the junction left unmatched. CDR3 bases: TGTGCCAGCAGCGTATCCAGCGGGGGGTCCTACAATGAGCAGTTCTTC. The encoded protein is CASSVSSGGSYNEQFF.

The chain links TRBV5-1 to TRBJ2-3; the match to TRBD1 covers 7 bases. Per the germline V gene, CDR1 is SGHRS and CDR2 is YFSETQ. With V trimmed by 3 bases and J by 6 bases, 10 bases remained unmatched. The CDR3 has 15 residues. DNA for the CDR3: TGCGCCAGCAGCTCGGGACAGTCTCTGAGGGATACGCAGTATTTT. Amino acids: CASSSGQSLRDTQYF.

V and J are TRBV6-1 and TRBJ1-4; no clear D gene. The CDR3 is 16 residues long. Germline V lookup: CDR1 MNHNS, CDR2 SASEGT. V was cut by 6 bases and J by 0 bases, with 14 bases left in between. The CDR3 here is CASRFLSRSTNEKLFF. Here the CDR3 DNA reads TGTGCCAGCAGGTTCCTATCCCGGTCAACTAATGAAAAACTGTTTTTT.

The chain joins TRBV24-1 to TRBJ1-5; a weak D match, TRBD1 (6 bases). The germline V gene encodes CDR1 KGHDR and CDR2 SFDVKD. Trimming shortened V by 6 bases and J by 1 base, and 6 bases separated the two germline ends. The CDR3 has 13 amino acids. This CDR3 reads CATSQGSNQPQHF. The CDR3 DNA sequence: TGTGCCACCAGTCAGGGGAGCAATCAGCCCCAGCATTTT.

The rearrangement joins TRBV10-3 to TRBJ2-5; 9 nucleotides line up with TRBD2. The germline gives CDR1 ENHRY, CDR2 SYGVKD. With 2 bases clipped from V and 6 bases from J, the junction kept 10 bases outside the gene matches. The CDR3 totals 16 residues. The CDR3 protein is CAISEMSSGKQQTQYF. The CDR3, as DNA: TGTGCCATCAGTGAGATGTCTAGCGGGAAACAACAGACCCAGTACTTC.

This clonotype was detected only a few times. This chain connects TRBV6-1 to TRBJ2-1, with TRBD1 identical over 7 bases. V was pared by 6 bases and J by 8 bases, with 10 bases of the junction left unmatched. This CDR3 spans 14 amino acids. Germline-derived CDR1 and CDR2 are MNHNS and SASEGT. Here the CDR3 DNA reads TGTGCCAGCAGCCGACAGGGCCTTAGGTATGAGCAGTTCTTC. Translation gives CASSRQGLRYEQFF.

V gene TRBV14 combines with J gene TRBJ2-7, with D possibly matching TRBD2 (5 bases). The germline V gene has CDR1 SGHDN and CDR2 FVKESK. With 2 bases removed from V and 8 bases from J, the gap between germline ends came to 16 bases. The CDR3 spans 14 residues. This CDR3 reads CASSQRLAGAQQYF. DNA of the CDR3: TGTGCCAGCAGCCAAAGGCTAGCTGGAGCCCAGCAGTACTTC.

V is TRBV7-9 and J is TRBJ2-1, with 12 bases matching TRBD2. There are 16 residues in the CDR3. Germline V gene data show CDR1 as SEHNR and CDR2 as FQNEAQ (reference sequence). V dropped 2 bases and J dropped 3; count of bases not matched to a gene: 2. The CDR3 sequence: CASSLRGLAGYNEQFF. The CDR3 DNA sequence: TGTGCCAGCAGCTTAAGGGGACTAGCGGGCTACAATGAGCAGTTCTTC.